This T cell receptor (beta chain) was found in a study of blood T cell repertoires in COVID-19. In the source study's methods: Scientists estimated how many nucleated cells there were by amplifying reference gene primers. Profiled with immunoSEQ multiplex PCR; TCRdb holds only in-frame clones, not every one. V, J and clone size were drawn from that table, and D and trimming were deduced from the DNA. The sample holds 100,000 to 150,000 clones, 70% to 90% seen once. CDR3 length: 15 amino acids. V gave up 4 bases and J gave up 10 bases; unmatched junction bases: 10. Looked up from germline, CDR1 is SGHTA and CDR2 is FQGNSA.

Sequencing input: PBMCs or T cells enriched from blood (not recorded which). The chain has TRBV7-2 and TRBJ1-6, with 7 bases aligning to TRBD1. This clonotype originated in a woman aged 45 to 65 who had recovered from COVID-19. CDR3: CASSSETNRGSPLHF. DNA for the CDR3: TGTGCCAGCAGCTCGGAGACCAACAGGGGCTCACCCCTCCACTTT.